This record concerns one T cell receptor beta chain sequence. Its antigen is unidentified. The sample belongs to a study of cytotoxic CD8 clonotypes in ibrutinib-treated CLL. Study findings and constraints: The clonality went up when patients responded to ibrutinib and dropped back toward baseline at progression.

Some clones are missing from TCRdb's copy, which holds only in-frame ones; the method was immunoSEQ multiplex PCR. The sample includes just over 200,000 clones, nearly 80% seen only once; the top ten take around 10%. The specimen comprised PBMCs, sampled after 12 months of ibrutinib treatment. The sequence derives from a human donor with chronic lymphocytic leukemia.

CDR3 in DNA: TGTGCCAGTAGTCGGGACCCCGGACGGAGCTACGAGCAGTACTTC. This translates into CASSRDPGRSYEQYF. The chain is built from TRBV19 and TRBJ2-7, with D possibly called TRBD1 or TRBD2 (5 bases each). CDR3 length equals 15 residues. V shed 5 bases and J shed 3 bases, with 17 bases lying between them. Per germline, CDR1 LNHDA and CDR2 SQIVND (reference sequence).